The rows below give T cell receptor beta chains drawn from one sample of a study of cytomegalovirus exposure and HLA in healthy donors. The repertoire was sequenced with immunoSEQ multiplex PCR; TCRdb's copy has only in-frame clones and lacks some. The sample totals about 160,000 clones. The source material was PBMCs. The receptors were gathered from a man aged 25-45 years in good health and CMV-seronegative. CDR3s include the opening cysteine and the closing phenylalanine or tryptophan. The D gene is left open where the match is weak.

16	TRBV11-3	TRBJ1-2	NA	CASSFGGAPLAGGYTF	TGTGCCAGCAGCTTCGGTGGGGCCCCCTTAGCCGGTGGCTACACCTTC
17	TRBV19	TRBJ1-1	NA	CASSMAPRAPMNTEAFF	TGTGCCAGTAGTATGGCGCCCAGGGCTCCCATGAACACTGAAGCTTTCTTT
13	TRBV19	TRBJ1-5	NA	CASSSGGNQPQHF	TGTGCCAGTAGTTCAGGGGGCAATCAGCCCCAGCATTTT
15	TRBV5-1	TRBJ2-2	NA	CASSLGGANTGELFF	TGCGCCAGCAGCTTGGGGGGGGCGAACACCGGGGAGCTGTTTTTT
14	TRBV6-5	TRBJ1-5	NA	CASSLTTGNQPQHF	TGTGCCAGCAGTTTGACGACGGGTAATCAGCCCCAGCATTTT
14	TRBV5-6	TRBJ2-2	NA	CASRYTGNTGELFF	TGTGCCAGCAGATATACAGGGAACACCGGGGAGCTGTTTTTT
14	TRBV7-9	TRBJ2-7	TRBD2	CASSSWGLASEQYF	TGTGCCAGCAGCTCATGGGGACTAGCTTCCGAGCAGTACTTC
14	TRBV5-6	TRBJ2-7	TRBD2	CASSFSASGTEQYF	TGTGCCAGCAGCTTTAGCGCTAGCGGGACCGAGCAGTACTTC
13	TRBV5-1	TRBJ1-1	NA	CASSPDSNTEAFF	TGCGCCAGCAGCCCGGACAGTAACACTGAAGCTTTCTTT
13	TRBV27	TRBJ1-3	NA	CASSIQGGNTIYF	TGTGCCAGCAGTATACAGGGTGGAAACACCATATATTTT
12	TRBV6-5	TRBJ1-1	NA	CASSLPQGRAFF	TGTGCCAGCAGTCTCCCACAGGGAAGAGCTTTCTTT
12	TRBV29-1	TRBJ1-5	TRBD1	CSVGQGGQPQHF	TGCAGCGTTGGACAGGGGGGTCAGCCCCAGCATTTT
14	TRBV15	TRBJ2-1	TRBD1	CATKEQGTYNEQFF	TGTGCCACCAAAGAACAGGGGACCTACAATGAGCAGTTCTTC
16	TRBV7-9	TRBJ2-3	TRBD1	CASSFRTGPPSDTQYF	TGTGCCAGCAGTTTCAGGACAGGGCCCCCGTCAGATACGCAGTATTTT
11	TRBV28	TRBJ2-3	NA	CASTSASTQYF	TGTGCCAGCACTAGCGCTAGTACGCAGTATTTT
18	TRBV27	TRBJ1-1	NA	CASSSLGLRLRRNTEAFF	TGTGCCAGCAGTTCGCTCGGACTGCGCTTGAGAAGGAACACTGAAGCTTTCTTT
15	TRBV7-2	TRBJ2-3	NA	CASSRRDGGTDTQYF	TGTGCCAGCAGCCGCCGGGATGGTGGCACAGATACGCAGTATTTT
17	TRBV19	TRBJ1-5	TRBD1	CASNFGGGRGNDQPQHF	TGTGCCAGTAACTTTGGGGGAGGCAGGGGGAACGATCAGCCCCAGCATTTT
14	TRBV11-2	TRBJ2-4	NA	CASSSSLAKNIQYF	TGTGCCAGCAGCTCCAGTTTAGCCAAAAACATTCAGTACTTC
15	TRBV19	TRBJ2-2	TRBD1	CASSTDRVYTGELFF	TGTGCCAGTAGTACCGACAGGGTCTACACCGGGGAGCTGTTTTTT
13	TRBV5-5	TRBJ2-5	NA	CASSHVSQETQYF	TGTGCCAGCAGCCATGTCAGCCAAGAGACCCAGTACTTC
15	TRBV10-3	TRBJ2-5	NA	CAISDGSGGQETQYF	TGTGCCATCAGTGACGGCTCTGGGGGGCAAGAGACCCAGTACTTC
15	TRBV7-2	TRBJ2-7	TRBD2	CASSLRLAGSYEQYF	TGTGCCAGCAGCTTGCGACTAGCGGGATCCTACGAGCAGTACTTC
15	TRBV19	TRBJ2-3	TRBD2	CASSMTSVGTDTQYF	TGTGCCAGTAGTATGACTAGCGTAGGCACAGATACGCAGTATTTT
15	TRBV28	TRBJ2-7	TRBD2	CASIGLAGLSYEQYF	TGTGCCAGCATCGGACTAGCGGGCCTCTCCTACGAGCAGTACTTC